Listed below are T cell receptor beta chains from one sample, sequenced in a study of blood T cell repertoires in COVID-19. This table comes from immunoSEQ multiplex PCR, and its TCRdb copy is limited to in-frame clones, with some not included. This sample has about 200,000 clones, with 75% to 90% found just once. Sequencing input: PBMCs or T cells enriched from blood (not recorded which). These receptors were taken from a woman aged 25 to 39 who had been exposed to COVID-19. CDR3s include the opening cysteine and the closing phenylalanine or tryptophan. The order of the fields is V gene, CDR3 protein.

V: TRBV27
CDR3: CASSLYGSPLHF

V: TRBV5-8
CDR3: CASSSGQAYNHEQYF

V: TRBV6-2/TRBV6-3
CDR3: CASSSAGGAGTEAFF

V: TRBV11-3
CDR3: CASSSEGARTDTQYF

V: TRBV5-4
CDR3: CASSLGSGGLRETQYF

V: TRBV3-1/TRBV3-2
CDR3: CASSQLPPGTGAPGQPQHF

V: TRBV6-1
CDR3: CASRTFGADTGELFF

V: TRBV24-1
CDR3: CATSDLGGLADTQYF

V: TRBV7-2
CDR3: CASSLGGPEYF

V: TRBV27
CDR3: CASSSTTGSGNTIYF

V: TRBV11-3
CDR3: CASSRWPSGGSFTDTQYF

V: TRBV4-1
CDR3: CASSLGLAGPFQETQYF

V: TRBV3-1/TRBV3-2
CDR3: CASSQDLWAARIEGSGNTIYF

V: TRBV2
CDR3: CAIRWDNNSPLHF

V: TRBV5-1
CDR3: CASSEAGDTQYF

V: TRBV19
CDR3: CASTSAAGANEKLFF

V: TRBV19
CDR3: CASQNPGQAHSGANVLTF

V: TRBV5-6
CDR3: CASSLYAGGTYNEQFF

V: TRBV21-1
CDR3: CASSTYWGQPNSYEQYF

V: TRBV5-4
CDR3: CASSSGQGGYTF

V: TRBV27
CDR3: CASSLRPEGTNYGYTF

V: TRBV15
CDR3: CATSREIGGNTEAFF

V: TRBV11-3
CDR3: CASSLGRDRSTDTQYF

V: TRBV5-1
CDR3: CASSLDGEQPQHF

V: TRBV7-8
CDR3: CASSATGVDYGYTF

V: TRBV30
CDR3: CAWDGTGGQGYTF

V: TRBV25-1
CDR3: CASTSGQGRPQHF

V: TRBV10-3
CDR3: CAITPNGGKADTQYF

V: TRBV7-2
CDR3: CASSFKGGYNSPLHF

V: TRBV11-2
CDR3: CASSLSGQETQYF

V: TRBV4-2
CDR3: CASSRWGDTEAFF

V: TRBV9
CDR3: CASSAPTGMNTEAFF

V: TRBV9
CDR3: CASSPSRGLSYEQYF

V: TRBV19
CDR3: CASSMNRDYNSPLHF

V: TRBV5-5
CDR3: CASSQRIGGDVDNSPLHF

V: TRBV3-1/TRBV3-2
CDR3: CASSQVQGAVKETQYF

V: TRBV24-1
CDR3: CATSAGGARGNTIYF

V: TRBV5-1
CDR3: CASSLNRVSDTQYF

V: TRBV6-5
CDR3: CASSFAQGQGMPPLHF

V: TRBV10-3
CDR3: CAIGATGPVNTEAFF